This T cell receptor beta chain was obtained from a study of blood T cell repertoires in COVID-19. Study-wide context: Nucleic acid was either cDNA or gDNA, and it came from T cells, B-cell-depleted T cells, or PBMCs.

The germline CDR1 and CDR2 sequences are LNHDA and SQIVND (reference sequence). CDR3 length: 15 amino acids. V was cut by 1 base and J by 6 bases, with 13 bases left in between. Produced via immunoSEQ multiplex PCR; TCRdb's table is partial and in-frame only. The table has 88,000 or so clones, approximately 86% seen once. The clonotype comes from a man in his 60s with acute or convalescent COVID-19. The sample comprised peripheral blood. The rearrangement uses TRBV19 and TRBJ2-4; possibly TRBD2 for D (5 bases). CDR3 in DNA: TGTGCCAGTAGTATAGTCGGTTACGGAGGAAACATTCAGTACTTC. Encoded protein: CASSIVGYGGNIQYF.